The entry below describes one T cell receptor (beta chain). The sample is drawn from a study of blood T cell repertoires in COVID-19. The wider study: PBMCs, B-cell-depleted T cells, or T cells provided the cDNA or gDNA that made up the material.

In the authors' methods: Amplification of reference gene primers was used by the study to estimate nucleated cell counts. Libraries were prepared by immunoSEQ multiplex PCR; TCRdb keeps only in-frame clonotypes and omits some of them. V and J calls plus clone size are reproduced from that table; the DNA served to infer D and trimming. The sample yields tens of thousands of clones, approximately 85% seen once. V dropped 4 bases and J dropped 11 bases, with 16 bases sitting between them. The CDR3 contains 14 residues. CDR1 is SGHDT and CDR2 is YYEEEE in the germline V gene. This clonotype was sampled from an elderly man with acute or convalescent COVID-19. The chain has TRBV5-6 and TRBJ1-6; no clear D. Sequencing input: peripheral blood. DNA for the CDR3: TGTGCCAGCAGCCGACGTCGGACTGAGGCACCCCTCCACTTT. It yields the protein CASSRRRTEAPLHF. Looking up the rest from reference TRBV5-6 and TRBJ1-6 gives the full variable domain: DAGVTQSPTHLIKTRGQQVTLRCSPKSGHDTVSWYQQALGQGPQFIFQYYEEEERQRGNFPDRFSGHQFPNYSSELNVNALLLGDSALYLCASSRRRTEAPLHFGNGTRLTVT.